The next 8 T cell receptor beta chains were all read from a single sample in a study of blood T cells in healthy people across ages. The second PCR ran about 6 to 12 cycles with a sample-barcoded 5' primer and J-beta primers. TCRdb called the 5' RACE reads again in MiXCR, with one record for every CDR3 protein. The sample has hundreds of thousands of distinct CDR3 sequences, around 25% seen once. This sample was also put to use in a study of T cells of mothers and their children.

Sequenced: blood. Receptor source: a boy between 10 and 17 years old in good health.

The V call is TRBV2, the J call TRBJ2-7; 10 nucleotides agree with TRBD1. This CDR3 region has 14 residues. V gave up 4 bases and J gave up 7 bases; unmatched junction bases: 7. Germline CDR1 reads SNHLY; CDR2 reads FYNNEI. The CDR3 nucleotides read TGTGCCAGCAGTGTGACAGGGGGCACGGGGGAGCAGTACTTC. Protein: CASSVTGGTGEQYF.

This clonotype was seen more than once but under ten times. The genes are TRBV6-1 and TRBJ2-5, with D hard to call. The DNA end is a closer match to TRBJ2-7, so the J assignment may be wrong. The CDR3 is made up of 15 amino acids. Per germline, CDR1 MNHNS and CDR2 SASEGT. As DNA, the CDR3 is TGTGCCAGCAGGGCCACGGACCTTCTATCCTACGAGCAGTACTTC. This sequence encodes CASRATDLLSYEQYF.

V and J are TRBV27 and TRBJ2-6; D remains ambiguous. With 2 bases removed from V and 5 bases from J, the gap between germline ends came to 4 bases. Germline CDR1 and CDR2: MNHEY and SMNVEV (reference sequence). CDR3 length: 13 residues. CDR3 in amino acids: CASSLNWANVLTF. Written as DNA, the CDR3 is TGTGCCAGCAGTTTAAACTGGGCCAACGTCCTGACTTTC.

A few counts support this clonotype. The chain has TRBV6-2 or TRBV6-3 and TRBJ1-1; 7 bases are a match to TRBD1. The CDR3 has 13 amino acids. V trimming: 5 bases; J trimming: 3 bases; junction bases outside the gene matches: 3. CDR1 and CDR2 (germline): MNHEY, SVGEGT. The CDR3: CASSIGGHTEAFF. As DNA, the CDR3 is TGTGCCAGCAGTATAGGGGGCCACACTGAAGCTTTCTTT.

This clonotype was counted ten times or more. CDR3 nucleotides: TGTGCCAGCACCCGGACAGCCACAGATACGCAGTATTTT. Translation: CASTRTATDTQYF. The chain recombines TRBV2 with TRBJ2-3; the D gene is possibly TRBD1 (6 bases). The CDR3 sequence is 13 residues long. V was clipped by 7 bases and J by 2 bases, with 10 bases between them. CDR1 is SNHLY, CDR2 FYNNEI, per germline.

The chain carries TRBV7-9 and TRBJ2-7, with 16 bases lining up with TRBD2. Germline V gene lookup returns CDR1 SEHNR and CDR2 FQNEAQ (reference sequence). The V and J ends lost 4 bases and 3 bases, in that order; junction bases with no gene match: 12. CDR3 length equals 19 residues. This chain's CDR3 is CASSSPGLAGGPGSYEQYF. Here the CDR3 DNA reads TGTGCCAGCAGCTCCCCGGGACTAGCGGGAGGGCCGGGAAGCTACGAGCAGTACTTC.

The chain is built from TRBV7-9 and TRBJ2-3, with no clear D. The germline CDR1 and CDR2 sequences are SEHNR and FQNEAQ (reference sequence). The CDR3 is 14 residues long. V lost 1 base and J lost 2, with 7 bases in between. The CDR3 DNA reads TGTGCCAGCAGCTTAGACAGAAACACAGATACGCAGTATTTT. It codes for CASSLDRNTDTQYF.

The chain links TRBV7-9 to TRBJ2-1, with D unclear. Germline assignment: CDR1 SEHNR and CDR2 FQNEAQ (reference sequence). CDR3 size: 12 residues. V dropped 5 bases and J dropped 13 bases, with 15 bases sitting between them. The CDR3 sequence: CASSPGLLIQFF. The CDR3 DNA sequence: TGTGCCAGCAGCCCTGGGCTACTAATACAGTTCTTC. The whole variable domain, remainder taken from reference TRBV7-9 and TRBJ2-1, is DTGVSQNPRHKITKRGQNVTFRCDPISEHNRLYWYRQTLGQGPEFLTYFQNEAQLEKSRLLSDRFSAERPKGSFSTLEIQRTEQGDSAMYLCASSPGLLIQFFGPGTRLTVL.